This T cell receptor (beta chain) derives from a study of T cells in Graves' hyperthyroidism and ophthalmopathy. The CDR3 regions of TCR beta were amplified from RNA transcripts. RT-PCR in the first round (using the HTBI primer set) targeted the TCR CDR3. TCRdb redid the calling of the multiplex PCR reads with MiXCR, one entry per CDR3 protein. The sample carries some 530,000 distinct CDR3 sequences, under 25% recorded once. The study, taken as a whole, reports: Ophthalmopathy onset followed model prediction by a median roughly 6 months. Among clonotypes expanded in thyroid above 0.001, most were also found in blood.

Individuals with ophthalmopathy presented a Clinical Activity Score of at least 3, a NOSPECS grade of at least 4 and a duration under 3 months. The authors obtained PBMCs from about 9 ml of fresh peripheral blood. This clonotype was found a few times. The antigen remains undetermined. The V gene end was trimmed by 6 bases and the J gene end by 4 bases; junction bases not matched to a gene: 8. CDR1 is DFQATT and CDR2 is SNEGSKA in the germline V gene (reference sequence). This CDR3 region has 15 residues. The sample was blood. This TCR was recovered from a woman aged 70-85 years with Graves' ophthalmopathy. V is TRBV20-1 and J is TRBJ1-5; 11 bases match TRBD1. The CDR3 DNA sequence: TGCAGTGCCACCGCCGGGACAGGGGGTAATCAGCCCCAGCATTTT. It encodes CSATAGTGGNQPQHF.